The 6 T cell receptor beta chains presented below share a single source sample, sequenced in a study of radiation and T cells in renal cell carcinoma. Profiling relied on immunoSEQ multiplex PCR, and the TCRdb table lists in-frame clones only, not all of them. This table holds some 15,000 clones, roughly 57% found once. Treatment specified: treatment-naive control, cytoreductive nephrectomy. The sequenced sample was tumor tissue, obtained from a patient whose treatment was nephrectomy without radiotherapy. The receptors were sampled from a man aged 35 to 55 with renal cell carcinoma.

The rearrangement links TRBV18 to TRBJ1-2; the D gene is possibly TRBD1 (6 bases). In germline, CDR1 is KGHSH, CDR2 LQKENI. Trimming took off 2 bases at V and 8 bases at J, with 12 bases between the two ends. The CDR3 is 13 amino acids. CDR3 DNA sequence: TGTGCCAGCTCACCATACAGGGAAAAAGGCTACACCTTC. Amino acid sequence: CASSPYREKGYTF.

The V call is TRBV5-4, the J call TRBJ1-2; no clear D gene. V was shortened by 2 bases and J by 8 bases, with 16 bases between the two germline ends. Looked up from germline, CDR1 is SGHNT and CDR2 is YYREEE (reference sequence). The CDR3 runs 14 residues. CDR3 region: CASSFGTNLRGYTF. Written as DNA, the CDR3 is TGTGCCAGCAGCTTTGGAACCAACCTAAGGGGCTACACCTTC.

CDR3 residues: CASSQGQGTENIQYF. For the CDR3, the DNA is TGCGCCAGCAGCCAGGGACAGGGGACCGAAAACATTCAGTACTTC. The genes are TRBV4-1 and TRBJ2-4, with 10 bases aligning to TRBD1. CDR3 length: 15 residues. Germline lookup yields CDR1 MGHRA and CDR2 YSYEKL. The V segment lost 3 bases and the J segment 5 bases; nucleotides outside the gene matches: 4.

The sample holds a few counts of this clone. The chain employs TRBV7-9 and TRBJ2-2; TRBD1 matches 7 bases. The CDR3 is made up of 14 amino acids. The germline V gene encodes CDR1 SEHNR and CDR2 FQNEAQ (reference sequence). With 10 bases clipped from V and 3 bases from J, the junction kept 8 bases outside the gene matches. The CDR3 coding sequence is TGTGCCACACGAGGACAGGTCGACACCGGGGAGCTGTTTTTT. Protein sequence: CATRGQVDTGELFF.

J is TRBJ1-6 and V is TRBV7-2; TRBD1 aligns across 9 bases. Trimming at V came to 5 bases and at J to 9 bases, leaving 8 bases not matched to a gene. The CDR3 contains 15 residues. Germline V gene data show CDR1 as SGHTA and CDR2 as FQGNSA. Here the CDR3 DNA reads TGTGCCAGCAGCCTCCGACAGGGGGGGGGTTCACCCCTCCACTTT. This translates into CASSLRQGGGSPLHF.

V and J are TRBV7-9 and TRBJ2-5; TRBD2 might be the D (5 bases). The CDR3 covers 16 residues. In germline, CDR1 is SEHNR, CDR2 FQNEAQ (reference sequence). Trimming removed 0 bases from V and 2 bases from J, with 13 bases in between. CDR3 nucleotides: TGTGCCAGCAGCTTAGCCTTAGGGCCGGGACAAGAGACCCAGTACTTC. Its protein product is CASSLALGPGQETQYF.